The rows below give T cell receptor beta chains drawn from one sample of a study of identical twins. One entry per CDR3 protein results from TCRdb running MiXCR on the 5' RACE reads. The sample yields over 600,000 distinct CDR3 sequences, 21% seen once. These same records also appear under a second study, on T cells expressing NK-cell markers.

Sequencing was carried out using PBMCs. These TCRs come from a woman between 18 and 29 years old in good health. Each CDR3 is given with its conserved first and last residue. D genes are given only for firm matches. Size tells how often a clone was seen (once, few, many) or the class of an expanded clone, and some rows leave it out.

CDR3 protein | CDR3 DNA | J gene | clone size | D gene | V gene
CASSIIQGAETQYF | TGTGCCAGCAGCATCATACAGGGGGCTGAGACCCAGTACTTC | TRBJ2-5 | NA | TRBD1 | TRBV7-3
CASSSRTGGDGYTF | TGTGCCAGCAGCTCCAGGACAGGGGGCGATGGCTACACCTTC | TRBJ1-2 | few | TRBD1 | TRBV5-5
CASLGLKTGEQFF | TGTGCCAGCTTAGGGCTAAAGACGGGTGAGCAGTTCTTC | TRBJ2-1 | NA | NA | TRBV2
CASTLPGLETQYF | TGTGCCAGCACCCTCCCCGGCCTGGAGACCCAGTACTTC | TRBJ2-5 | many | NA | TRBV12-3/TRBV12-4
CASRTGTGELGYTF | TGTGCCAGCAGGACCGGGACAGGGGAATTGGGCTACACCTTC | TRBJ1-2 | many | TRBD1 | TRBV6-1
CASEGGPYNEQFF | TGTGCCAGCGAGGGGGGACCTTACAATGAGCAGTTCTTC | TRBJ2-1 | once | NA | TRBV19
CASSSTGGGYTEAFF | TGCGCCAGCAGCTCCACAGGGGGCGGGTACACTGAAGCTTTCTTT | TRBJ1-1 | NA | TRBD1 | TRBV5-1
CASSLFGGPEQFF | TGCGCCAGCAGCTTATTCGGGGGACCTGAGCAGTTCTTC | TRBJ2-1 | few | NA | TRBV5-1
CASSETGLNYTF | TGCGCCAGCAGTGAGACAGGGCTCAACTACACCTTC | TRBJ1-2 | NA | NA | TRBV10-2
CSARDRRGADEQYF | TGCAGTGCTAGAGATAGACGGGGAGCGGACGAGCAGTACTTC | TRBJ2-7 | many | NA | TRBV20-1
CASSYSMRGGGYEQFF | TGTGCCAGCAGTTACTCGATGCGGGGAGGTGGGTATGAGCAGTTCTTC | TRBJ2-1 | many | NA | TRBV6-5
CASSPPSRRTEAFF | TGTGCCAGCAGCCCCCCGAGCAGAAGGACTGAAGCTTTCTTT | TRBJ1-1 | few | NA | TRBV5-8
CASSSTGRRGQETQYF | TGTGCCAGCAGCTCCACGGGGCGGAGGGGCCAAGAGACCCAGTACTTC | TRBJ2-5 | NA | NA | TRBV11-3
CSARPRLAPYNEQFF | TGCAGTGCCCGCCCGAGACTAGCCCCCTACAATGAGCAGTTCTTC | TRBJ2-1 | NA | TRBD2 | TRBV20-1
CASSQPTTGGYGYTF | TGCGCCAGCAGCCAACCGACGACAGGGGGCTATGGCTACACCTTC | TRBJ1-2 | NA | TRBD1 | TRBV4-3
CASSFQTYNEQFF | TGCGCCAGCAGCTTCCAGACCTACAATGAGCAGTTCTTC | TRBJ2-1 | few | NA | TRBV5-1
CASSALSRAVAFF | TGTGCCAGCAGCGCTCTTAGTAGGGCGGTAGCTTTCTTT | TRBJ1-1 | NA | NA | TRBV12-3/TRBV12-4
CASSYTHAGALNTGELFF | TGTGCCAGCAGTTACACACACGCAGGGGCCCTGAACACCGGGGAGCTGTTTTTT | TRBJ2-2 | NA | NA | TRBV6-5
CASSLARRALEQYF | TGTGCCAGCAGCTTAGCGCGGAGGGCCCTCGAGCAGTACTTC | TRBJ2-7 | NA | NA | TRBV7-2
CASTHTRFNSPLHF | TGTGCCAGCACTCATACCAGGTTCAATTCACCCCTCCACTTT | TRBJ1-6 | few | NA | TRBV12-3/TRBV12-4
CASSQDGTSRTDTQYF | TGCGCCAGCAGCCAAGATGGGACTAGCCGCACAGATACGCAGTATTTT | TRBJ2-3 | few | TRBD2 | TRBV4-3
CASSPPSGSYNEQFF | TGTGCCAGCAGTCCCCCTAGCGGCTCCTACAATGAGCAGTTCTTC | TRBJ2-1 | NA | TRBD2 | TRBV6-1
CATSSLSGEGETQYF | TGTGCCACCAGCAGCCTCAGCGGTGAGGGAGAGACCCAGTACTTC | TRBJ2-5 | NA | NA | TRBV15
CASSQDIGLAGGPAYEQYF | TGCGCCAGCAGCCAAGATATTGGACTAGCGGGAGGGCCCGCCTACGAGCAGTACTTC | TRBJ2-7 | NA | TRBD2 | TRBV4-3
CASRRPGQPGSYGYTF | TGTGCCAGCAGAAGACCGGGACAACCAGGGAGCTATGGCTACACCTTC | TRBJ1-2 | NA | NA | TRBV6-1
CASSFNGPGWQETQYF | TGCGCCAGCAGCTTTAACGGGCCGGGGTGGCAAGAGACCCAGTACTTC | TRBJ2-5 | NA | NA | TRBV5-1
CASSYSSQKQFF | TGTGCCAGCAGTTACTCGAGTCAGAAGCAGTTCTTC | TRBJ2-1 | NA | NA | TRBV6-5
CASSVASGEYNEQFF | TGTGCCAGCAGCGTAGCTTCAGGGGAATACAATGAGCAGTTCTTC | TRBJ2-1 | many | NA | TRBV9
CATSPGQAHYEQYF | TGTGCCACCAGCCCGGGACAGGCCCACTACGAGCAGTACTTC | TRBJ2-7 | NA | TRBD1 | TRBV15